These T cell receptor beta chains were read from a single sample in a study of blood T cell repertoires in COVID-19. The table came from immunoSEQ multiplex PCR; TCRdb's copy has only in-frame clones and leaves some out. The top ten clones hold 1% of a sample with 340,000 or so clones, around 90% of them seen once. Material for sequencing was peripheral blood. The receptors originated from a man aged 45-65 years with active or convalescent COVID-19. Both conserved end residues are part of each CDR3. The D gene is left open where the match is weak. Clone size is stated in some rows and not others, as once, few, many or a class when expanded.

CASSEIVTSGGAVGTGELFF	TGTGCCAGCAGTGAAATCGTGACTAGCGGGGGGGCGGTGGGCACCGGGGAGCTGTTTTTT	TRBJ2-2	TRBV6-1	.	TRBD2
CASSLGGTETYEQYF	TGTGCCAGCAGTTTAGGAGGGACGGAAACCTACGAGCAGTACTTC	TRBJ2-7	TRBV28	.	.
CASSLTGGLGTEAFF	TGCGCCAGCAGCTTAACAGGGGGCCTAGGCACTGAAGCTTTCTTT	TRBJ1-1	TRBV5-1	.	TRBD1
CASSSGNQETQYF	TGTGCCAGCAGCTCCGGGAACCAAGAGACCCAGTACTTC	TRBJ2-5	TRBV7-9	once	.
CASSGRASTAFF	TGTGCCAGCAGCGGGAGGGCCTCAACAGCTTTCTTT	TRBJ1-1	TRBV11-2	.	.
CASGGGREGTEAFF	TGCGCCAGCGGAGGTGGGAGGGAAGGCACTGAAGCTTTCTTT	TRBJ1-1	TRBV10-1	once	.
CASSQGDRNYGYTF	TGTGCCAGCAGCCAAGGCGACAGGAACTATGGCTACACCTTC	TRBJ1-2	TRBV4-2	.	.
CASSTGQGNYGYTF	TGTGCCAGCAGCACCGGACAGGGCAACTATGGCTACACCTTC	TRBJ1-2	TRBV9	.	TRBD1
CASSLGLAGGGGEQFF	TGCGCCAGCAGCTTAGGCTTAGCGGGAGGAGGAGGTGAGCAGTTCTTC	TRBJ2-1	TRBV5-1	.	TRBD2
CASMGLSGANVLTF	TGTGCCAGCATGGGGCTCTCTGGGGCCAACGTCCTGACTTTC	TRBJ2-6	TRBV27	.	.
CSALLPGEAFF	TGCAGCGCTCTGCTGCCCGGTGAAGCTTTCTTT	TRBJ1-1	TRBV29-1	.	.
CASSLYPTLLAGGFHNEQFF	TGTGCCAGCAGCTTATACCCCACCCTTCTTGCGGGAGGGTTTCACAATGAGCAGTTCTTC	TRBJ2-1	TRBV7-3	.	TRBD2
CASSLGFGDSYEQYF	TGTGCCAGCAGCTTGGGTTTCGGGGACTCCTACGAGCAGTACTTC	TRBJ2-7	TRBV5-4	once	.
CASSMIAGGPYNEQFF	TGTGCCAGTAGTATGATAGCGGGGGGTCCCTACAATGAGCAGTTCTTC	TRBJ2-1	TRBV19	.	TRBD2
CASSHTSDRAGFRGYTF	TGCGCCAGCAGCCACACGTCCGACAGGGCAGGGTTTCGCGGCTACACCTTC	TRBJ1-2	TRBV5-1	.	TRBD1
CASSYAGGSWETQYF	TGTGCCAGCAGTTACGCGGGGGGCTCATGGGAGACCCAGTACTTC	TRBJ2-5	TRBV6-6	.	TRBD2
CASSFASRYNYGYTF	TGTGCCAGCAGTTTCGCTTCCAGATACAACTATGGCTACACCTTC	TRBJ1-2	TRBV28	.	.
CASSSTTVSDTQYF	TGTGCCAGCAGCTCTACGACAGTTAGCGATACGCAGTATTTT	TRBJ2-3	TRBV7-3	.	.
CASSTDSFNEKLFF	TGTGCCAGCAGCACGGACAGTTTTAATGAAAAACTGTTTTTT	TRBJ1-4	TRBV11-2	.	.
CASSRDRVSVGYTF	TGTGCCAGCAGCCGGGACAGGGTTTCTGTTGGCTACACCTTC	TRBJ1-2	TRBV7-2	.	TRBD1
CASSVSGGPYNEQFF	TGTGCCAGCAGTGTTTCGGGGGGGCCCTACAATGAGCAGTTCTTC	TRBJ2-1	TRBV25-1	.	TRBD2
CASTPKTGSPSNYGYTF	TGTGCCAGTACCCCCAAGACAGGGTCGCCCTCTAACTATGGCTACACCTTC	TRBJ1-2	TRBV19	once	TRBD1
CSAQRRTSGVYNEQFF	TGCAGCGCTCAACGTCGGACTAGCGGGGTCTACAATGAGCAGTTCTTC	TRBJ2-1	TRBV29-1	.	TRBD2
CASSLTGLSYEQYF	TGTGCCAGCTCACTGACAGGTCTCTCCTACGAGCAGTACTTC	TRBJ2-7	TRBV18	.	.
CASSDRRGNAFF	TGTGCCAGCAGTGACCGGAGAGGGAATGCTTTCTTT	TRBJ1-1	TRBV6-4	.	.
CASSFGLAGGSYNEQFF	TGTGCCAGCAGTTTTGGACTAGCGGGAGGTTCCTACAATGAGCAGTTCTTC	TRBJ2-1	TRBV6-2/TRBV6-3	.	TRBD2
CATSFRLGRSDEQFF	TGTGCCACCAGCTTCCGACTAGGCCGGTCCGATGAGCAGTTCTTC	TRBJ2-1	TRBV15	few	.
CASSPGPSSPTEAFF	TGTGCCAGCTCACCGGGGCCGTCAAGTCCCACTGAAGCTTTCTTT	TRBJ1-1	TRBV18	.	.